These 32 T cell receptor beta chains share one sample of origin, sequenced in a study of blood T cell repertoires in COVID-19. Clones were sequenced by immunoSEQ multiplex PCR, and TCRdb holds only the in-frame ones, with some missing. The profile covers about 80,000 clones, with over 75% appearing a single time and more than 5.5% taken by the ten largest. Sequencing was performed on peripheral blood. All receptors derive from a man aged 65-85 years with acute or convalescent COVID-19.

As to this clone: One end of the junction fails to match germline, which may point to a read error. The J gene is TRBJ2-7, the V gene TRBV28; TRBD2 might be the D (6 bases). Germline-derived CDR1 and CDR2 are MDHEN and SYDVKM. This CDR3 spans 13 amino acids. Here the CDR3 DNA reads TGTGCCAGCAGTACCGGTCGCAGGAGGGATCAGGGCTTC. This gives the protein CASSTGRRRDQGF.

CDR3 residues: CASRDPGTGGQNEQFF. CDR3 nucleotides: TGTGCCAGCAGGGATCCGGGGACAGGGGGCCAAAATGAGCAGTTCTTC. The chain has TRBV28 and TRBJ2-1, with 12 bases matching TRBD1. There are 16 residues in the CDR3. The V and J ends lost 6 bases and 7 bases, in that order; junction bases with no gene match: 10. The germline V gene encodes CDR1 MDHEN and CDR2 SYDVKM.

V gene TRBV9 combines with J gene TRBJ2-6, with D perhaps TRBD1 (6 bases). This CDR3 is 20 amino acids long. The germline V gene has CDR1 SGDLS and CDR2 YYNGEE. V was clipped by 0 bases and J by 0 bases, with 19 bases between them. CDR3: CASSVGTGNVPHSGANVLTF. In nucleotides, the CDR3 is TGTGCCAGCAGCGTAGGCACAGGGAATGTACCCCACTCTGGGGCCAACGTCCTGACTTTC.

V and J are TRBV2 and TRBJ1-6; no reliable D call. V lost 6 bases and J 14 bases, leaving 11 bases between the germline ends. The CDR3 contains 11 residues. Germline-derived CDR1 and CDR2 are SNHLY and FYNNEI. CDR3 in DNA: TGTGCCAGCAGCGGGGATAGCACCCTCCACTTT. This translates into CASSGDSTLHF. Variable domain in full (rest from reference TRBV2 and TRBJ1-6): EPEVTQTPSHQVTQMGQEVILRCVPISNHLYFYWYRQILGQKVEFLVSFYNNEISEKSEIFDDQFSVERPDGSNFTLKIRSTKLEDSAMYFCASSGDSTLHFGNGTRLTVT.

The chain couples TRBV5-8 to TRBJ2-1, with D hard to call. CDR3 length: 14 residues. V lost 0 bases, J lost 8 bases, and 12 bases lay in between. Germline CDR1 is SGHTS and CDR2 is YDEGEE. In DNA form, the CDR3 reads TGTGCCAGCAGCTTGGAACAGCCTTTGGATGAGCAGTTCTTC. Protein sequence: CASSLEQPLDEQFF.

The chain links TRBV4-1 to TRBJ2-1; TRBD2 matches 11 bases. The CDR3 length is 18 residues. The V and J ends lost 3 bases and 3 bases, in that order; junction bases with no gene match: 10. CDR1 and CDR2 (germline): MGHRA, YSYEKL. The CDR3 DNA is TGCGCCAGCAGCCAGGTCGACCTCGGACTAGCGGGCTACAATGAGCAGTTCTTC. It yields the protein CASSQVDLGLAGYNEQFF.

This clone was seen a single time. This rearrangement joins TRBV5-6 to TRBJ2-1; possible D gene TRBD2, 6 bases. Trimming removed 1 base from V and 6 bases from J, with 20 bases in between. The CDR3 loop spans 17 amino acids. CDR1 and CDR2 (germline): SGHDT, YYEEEE. Written as DNA, the CDR3 is TGTGCCAGCAGCTTGAGTGGCGGGGCAGCGACTAGCAATGAGCAGTTCTTC. The encoded protein is CASSLSGGAATSNEQFF.

This chain links TRBV15 with TRBJ2-1; 7 nucleotides align to TRBD2. Germline V lookup: CDR1 LNHNV, CDR2 YYDKDF (reference sequence). CDR3 length equals 15 residues. Germline trimming cut 5 bases from V and 6 bases from J; bases unmatched to any gene: 10. As DNA, the CDR3 is TGTGCCACCAGCGGGGCTGGCGGGGGAATCAATGAGCAGTTCTTC. Amino acid sequence: CATSGAGGGINEQFF.

The chain has TRBV28 and TRBJ2-5, with D possibly being TRBD2 (6 bases). This CDR3 contains 14 residues. Trimming removed 3 bases at V and 4 bases at J, with 12 bases between. Germline assignment: CDR1 MDHEN and CDR2 SYDVKM. Here the CDR3 DNA reads TGTGCCAGCAGTTTTGGAGGGCGGGGAGAGACCCAGTACTTC. It is translated as CASSFGGRGETQYF.

V gene TRBV5-1 combines with J gene TRBJ2-3; D gene unclear. V was trimmed by 0 bases and J by 0 bases, leaving 8 bases between them. Germline CDR1 is SGHRS and CDR2 is YFSETQ. The CDR3 consists of 15 residues. The CDR3 DNA is TGCGCCAGCAGCTTGGACCTCACTAGCACAGATACGCAGTATTTT. It codes for CASSLDLTSTDTQYF.

The rearrangement uses TRBV27 and TRBJ2-1; 9 nucleotides line up with TRBD2. CDR1 is MNHEY, CDR2 SMNVEV, per germline (reference sequence). Trimming at V came to 3 bases and at J to 6 bases, leaving 3 bases not matched to a gene. This CDR3 spans 14 amino acids. DNA for the CDR3: TGTGCCAGCAGTTTGGCGGGGGGGACCAATGAGCAGTTCTTC. Its translation: CASSLAGGTNEQFF.

The chain carries TRBV6-5 and TRBJ1-4; perhaps TRBD1 as D (6 bases). There are 15 residues in the CDR3. Germline assignment: CDR1 MNHEY and CDR2 SVGAGI. V lost 5 bases and J 8 bases, leaving 18 bases between the germline ends. This chain's CDR3 is CASSPGHSREEKLFF. The CDR3 DNA is TGTGCCAGCAGTCCGGGACATTCGAGGGAAGAAAAACTGTTTTTT.

J is TRBJ2-5 and V is TRBV9; tentatively, D is TRBD2 (6 bases). Germline V gene lookup returns CDR1 SGDLS and CDR2 YYNGEE. V lost 0 bases, J lost 1 base, and 7 bases lay in between. This CDR3 spans 14 amino acids. Here the CDR3 DNA reads TGTGCCAGCAGCGTAGACGGGGGCCAAGAGACCCAGTACTTC. This translates into CASSVDGGQETQYF.

This clone was observed a few times. V usage is TRBV5-1 and J usage is TRBJ2-5; 11 nucleotides match TRBD2. The CDR3 has 14 residues. Germline assignment: CDR1 SGHRS and CDR2 YFSETQ. Trimming took 1 base from V and 13 from J; bases not matched to a gene: 9. The CDR3 region is CASSLTSGGLVGYF. In nucleotides, the CDR3 is TGCGCCAGCAGCTTGACTAGCGGGGGCCTCGTGGGGTACTTC.

The J gene is TRBJ2-3, the V gene TRBV18, with 8 bases lining up with TRBD2. With V trimmed by 8 bases and J by 4 bases, 14 bases remained unmatched. CDR1 and CDR2 from the germline V gene are KGHSH and LQKENI. The CDR3 extends over 16 amino acids. Here the CDR3 DNA reads TGTGCCAGCGCGCCTGGGCTAGCGGGTACCGCAGATACGCAGTATTTT. Translated, it gives CASAPGLAGTADTQYF. The entire variable domain, with the rest obtained from reference TRBV18 and TRBJ2-3, is as follows: NAGVMQNPRHLVRRRGQEARLRCSPMKGHSHVYWYRQLPEEGLKFMVYLQKENIIDESGMPKERFSAEFPKEGPSILRIQQVVRGDSAAYFCASAPGLAGTADTQYFGPGTRLTVL.

V usage is TRBV6-2 or TRBV6-3 and J usage is TRBJ1-2; D remains ambiguous. This CDR3 is 12 amino acids long. Trimming shortened V by 0 bases and J by 7 bases, and 6 bases separated the two germline ends. Germline V CDR1 and CDR2: MNHEY, SVGEGT. CDR3 protein: CASSYSSGGYTF. The DNA for the CDR3 is TGTGCCAGCAGTTACTCTTCCGGTGGCTACACCTTC.

This clone came up once. The chain couples TRBV3-1 (or the pseudogene TRBV3-2) to TRBJ1-5; a weak D match, TRBD1 (6 bases). V shed 0 bases and J shed 4 bases, with 10 bases lying between them. The germline CDR1 and CDR2 sequences are LGHDT and YNNKEL (reference sequence). This CDR3 has 15 residues. The CDR3 loop is CASSQDGGANQPQHF. The CDR3 region has the DNA TGTGCCAGCAGCCAAGATGGGGGGGCGAATCAGCCCCAGCATTTT.

The chain joins TRBV15 to TRBJ2-1; no reliable D call. Trimming removed 4 bases at V and 5 bases at J, with 9 bases between. This CDR3 region has 13 residues. Germline V gene sequence: CDR1 LNHNV, CDR2 YYDKDF (reference sequence). DNA for the CDR3: TGTGCCACCAGCAAGCGACCGGACAATGAGCAGTTCTTC. It yields the protein CATSKRPDNEQFF.

CDR3 in amino acids: CASRGGIANTGELFF. The CDR3 coding sequence is TGTGCCAGCAGGGGGGGTATAGCGAACACCGGGGAGCTGTTTTTT. The V call is TRBV9, the J call TRBJ2-2; D possibly corresponds to TRBD2 (6 bases). Trimming removed 5 bases at V and 0 bases at J, with 11 bases between. Per the germline V gene, CDR1 is SGDLS and CDR2 is YYNGEE. The CDR3 totals 15 residues.

This clone was seen only once. V and J are TRBV7-9 and TRBJ2-2; a possible D gene is TRBD2 (6 bases). The CDR3 is 17 amino acids. Trimming took off 5 bases at V and 0 bases at J, with 16 bases between the two ends. Germline CDR1 SEHNR, CDR2 FQNEAQ (reference sequence). The CDR3 DNA reads TGTGCCAGCAGCGGACGAACGGACTATACGAACACCGGGGAGCTGTTTTTT. Translating gives CASSGRTDYTNTGELFF.

The chain is built from TRBV3-1 (or the pseudogene TRBV3-2) and TRBJ2-3; 9 positions match TRBD2. The CDR3 spans 16 residues. Germline values: CDR1 LGHDT, CDR2 YNNKEL (reference sequence). The ends lost 3 bases at V and 4 bases at J; junction bases unmatched: 8. Here the CDR3 DNA reads TGTGCCAGCAGCCAGGTGGCGGGGGGGCTGTCAGATACGCAGTATTTT. It specifies CASSQVAGGLSDTQYF.

V usage is TRBV6-5 and J usage is TRBJ2-1, with 7 bases identical to TRBD2. CDR1 and CDR2 from the germline V gene are MNHEY and SVGAGI. This CDR3 is 13 amino acids long. The ends lost 6 bases at V and 8 bases at J; junction bases unmatched: 7. The CDR3 here is CASSPGTNDEQFF. Written as DNA, the CDR3 is TGTGCCAGCAGCCCAGGGACTAACGATGAGCAGTTCTTC.

The gene calls are TRBV18 and TRBJ2-1, with 9 bases identical to TRBD1. Trimming at V came to 3 bases and at J to 5 bases, leaving 8 bases not matched to a gene. Germline V CDR1 and CDR2: KGHSH, LQKENI. The CDR3 runs to 16 residues. The CDR3, as DNA: TGTGCCAGCTCACCTTTCTCCGGGACAGGGAACAATGAGCAGTTCTTC. Its translation: CASSPFSGTGNNEQFF.

This clone was seen once. The chain links TRBV5-5 to TRBJ1-2; a weak D match, TRBD1 (6 bases). Trimming removed 2 bases at V and 2 bases at J, with 13 bases between. The CDR3 consists of 15 residues. Germline values: CDR1 SGHKS, CDR2 YYEKEE (reference sequence). The CDR3 reads CASSFGGAGNYGYTF. DNA of the CDR3: TGTGCCAGCAGCTTTGGGGGCGCAGGAAACTATGGCTACACCTTC.

With respect to this clone: The junction shows a germline mismatch at one end, possibly a read error. This rearrangement joins TRBV7-7 to TRBJ1-3, with D possibly being TRBD1 (6 bases). The CDR3 length is 16 residues. Germline V CDR1 and CDR2: SSHAT, FNYEAQ (reference sequence). As DNA, the CDR3 is TGTGCTAGCAGCTCAGGGGCCCAGAGCTCTGGAAACACCATATATTTT. This encodes CASSSGAQSSGNTIYF.

CDR3 amino acids: CASSSPWGVATNEKLFF. CDR3 nucleotide sequence: TGTGCCAGCAGTTCCCCGTGGGGAGTTGCAACTAATGAAAAACTGTTTTTT. The genes are TRBV28 and TRBJ1-4; D is ambiguous. Per germline, CDR1 MDHEN and CDR2 SYDVKM. V was shortened by 4 bases and J by 0 bases, with 15 bases between the two germline ends. The CDR3 extends over 17 amino acids. The whole variable domain, remainder taken from reference TRBV28 and TRBJ1-4, is DVKVTQSSRYLVKRTGEKVFLECVQDMDHENMFWYRQDPGLGLRLIYFSYDVKMKEKGDIPEGYSVSREKKERFSLILESASTNQTSMYLCASSSPWGVATNEKLFFGSGTQLSVL.

The CDR3 DNA reads TGCAGTGCTAGTGGTTCTAGCGGTGCCTACAATGAGCAGTTCTTC. Protein: CSASGSSGAYNEQFF. The V and J genes are TRBV20-1 and TRBJ2-1; the match to TRBD2 covers 7 bases. V gave up 3 bases and J gave up 2 bases; unmatched junction bases: 7. Germline V gene sequence: CDR1 DFQATT, CDR2 SNEGSKA (reference sequence). The CDR3 runs 15 residues.

This sequence joins TRBV19 and TRBJ2-7; 9 nucleotides agree with TRBD1. J was trimmed by 0 bases and V by 4 bases; bases with no gene match: 7. Germline V lookup: CDR1 LNHDA, CDR2 SQIVND (reference sequence). The CDR3 is 16 amino acids. The CDR3 DNA follows: TGTGCCAGTAGTACCCGGACAGGGGAAAGCTCCTACGAGCAGTACTTC. This translates into CASSTRTGESSYEQYF. The whole variable domain, filled in from reference TRBV19 and TRBJ2-7, reads DGGITQSPKYLFRKEGQNVTLSCEQNLNHDAMYWYRQDPGQGLRLIYYSQIVNDFQKGDIAEGYSVSREKKESFPLTVTSAQKNPTAFYLCASSTRTGESSYEQYFGPGTRLTVT.

The chain uses TRBV3-1 (or the pseudogene TRBV3-2) and TRBJ2-5; 11 bases match TRBD1. The V gene end was trimmed by 7 bases and the J gene end by 1 base; junction bases not matched to a gene: 8. CDR3 length: 16 amino acids. The germline V gene encodes CDR1 LGHDT and CDR2 YNNKEL (reference sequence). This chain's CDR3 is CASTPGQGVFQETQYF. In DNA form, the CDR3 reads TGTGCCAGCACACCGGGACAGGGGGTATTCCAAGAGACCCAGTACTTC.

CDR3 DNA sequence: TGTGCCAGCTCACTCCTAGCGGGAGTAAACGGCGAGCAGTACTTC. This sequence encodes CASSLLAGVNGEQYF. The chain links TRBV18 to TRBJ2-7; 10 bases are shared with TRBD2. Germline loops: CDR1 KGHSH, CDR2 LQKENI. The CDR3 runs to 15 residues. Trimming removed 4 bases from V and 6 bases from J; junction bases left unmatched: 9.

The chain links TRBV3-1 (or the pseudogene TRBV3-2) to TRBJ2-7; D may be TRBD2 (5 bases). The CDR3 covers 13 residues. V was trimmed by 3 bases and J by 7 bases, leaving 13 bases between them. Germline-derived CDR1 and CDR2 are LGHDT and YNNKEL (reference sequence). In DNA form, the CDR3 reads TGTGCCAGCAGCCACGGGGTACCTATTGAGCAGTACTTC. Translated: CASSHGVPIEQYF.

The chain is built from TRBV29-1 and TRBJ2-2, with TRBD2 identical over 7 bases. After removal of 3 bases from V and 4 bases from J, the junction contained 5 bases not matched to a gene. The CDR3 length is 14 residues. Germline assignment: CDR1 SQVTM and CDR2 ANQGSEA. CDR3 region: CSVDLAGVTGELFF. Here the CDR3 DNA reads TGCAGCGTTGATCTGGCGGGAGTCACCGGGGAGCTGTTTTTT.